Each of the 5 T cell receptor beta chains below was sequenced from the same sample in a study of blood T cells in healthy people across ages. A second PCR, run for about 6 to 12 cycles, used a sample-barcoded 5' primer plus a J-beta primer mix. TCRdb itself ran the 5' RACE reads through MiXCR, one entry per CDR3 protein. The sample records roughly 1.6 million distinct CDR3 sequences, about 35% being singletons. The sequenced sample was blood. These receptors all stem from a woman aged 25 to 39 in good health.

This clonotype was detected only a few times. The V gene is TRBV10-3, the J gene TRBJ2-3; 11 nucleotides line up with TRBD1. The V gene end was trimmed by 3 bases and the J gene end by 4 bases; junction bases not matched to a gene: 3. Germline V gene data show CDR1 as ENHRY and CDR2 as SYGVKD. The CDR3 spans 15 residues. The CDR3 region has the DNA TGTGCCATCAGTGAAGGGACAGGGGGTTCAGATACGCAGTATTTT. Residues: CAISEGTGGSDTQYF.

The sample holds a few counts of this clonotype. V and J are TRBV12-3 or TRBV12-4 and TRBJ2-5, with D perhaps given as TRBD1 or TRBD2 (5 bases each). V lost 4 bases, J lost 3 bases, and 12 bases lay in between. The CDR3 runs 14 residues. CDR3 amino acids: CASSSRGLEETQYF. CDR3 nucleotides: TGTGCCAGCAGTTCCCGGGGCCTAGAAGAGACCCAGTACTTC.

The V and J genes are TRBV5-5 and TRBJ1-5; D is uncertain. The germline V gene encodes CDR1 SGHKS and CDR2 YYEKEE (reference sequence). V lost 2 bases to trimming and J lost 2 bases, with 17 bases between them. The CDR3 extends over 17 amino acids. For the CDR3, the DNA is TGTGCCAGCAGCTTACAGACGCTCCCGGTGGGCAATCAGCCCCAGCATTTT. Amino acid sequence: CASSLQTLPVGNQPQHF. Supplemented by reference TRBV5-5 and TRBJ1-5, the full variable domain reads DAGVTQSPTHLIKTRGQQVTLRCSPISGHKSVSWYQQVLGQGPQFIFQYYEKEERGRGNFPDRFSARQFPNYSSELNVNALLLGDSALYLCASSLQTLPVGNQPQHFGDGTRLSIL.

V is TRBV5-1 and J is TRBJ1-6; D is undetermined. V was shortened by 5 bases and J by 9 bases, with 12 bases between the two germline ends. The CDR3 spans 13 residues. The germline CDR1 and CDR2 sequences are SGHRS and YFSETQ. The chain's CDR3 is CASRESGISPLHF. In nucleotides, the CDR3 is TGCGCCAGCAGGGAGTCGGGGATTTCACCCCTCCACTTT.

The chain is built from TRBV29-1 and TRBJ1-2; 8 bases agree with TRBD1. The ends lost 8 bases at V and 4 bases at J; junction bases unmatched: 18. The CDR3 totals 16 residues. Germline loops: CDR1 SQVTM, CDR2 ANQGSEA. CDR3 in amino acids: CSIDDRGSAIAYGYTF. Written as DNA, the CDR3 is TGCAGCATCGATGACAGGGGATCAGCGATCGCCTATGGCTACACCTTC.